This is a list of T cell receptor beta chains from one sample in a study of technical replicates of blood from several donors. TCRdb keeps only in-frame clones here, not all; method: immunoSEQ multiplex PCR. The sample holds fewer than 100,000 clones; under 95% are singletons and the top ten take around 0.27%. Sequenced sample: T cells isolated from PBMCs. The receptors stem from a human donor in good health. Both conserved end residues are trimmed from each CDR3. For some rows the clone size is stated as once, few or many, or as a class when expanded; others skip it.

v_call,clone_size,j_call,cdr3_aa
TRBV7-8,-,TRBJ2-2,ASSKQGAGTGELF
TRBV9,-,TRBJ1-3,ASSVGSGNTIY
TRBV28,-,TRBJ2-7,ASSLVVAGVGEQY
TRBV7-9,-,TRBJ2-7,ASSLVASSYEQY
TRBV5-4,-,TRBJ2-7,ASSLELAGPEQY
TRBV5-6,-,TRBJ2-7,ASRRTGVAYEQY
TRBV6-4,-,TRBJ1-1,ASSEGAHTEAF
TRBV4-1,-,TRBJ1-5,ASSQEQGMGNQPQH
TRBV5-1,-,TRBJ2-2,ASSLPTSGNTGELF
TRBV14,-,TRBJ2-3,ASNVRGTDTQY
TRBV19,-,TRBJ1-5,ASSVGRDLDQPQH
TRBV5-8,-,TRBJ2-7,ASSRNRGQGFYEQY
TRBV7-6,-,TRBJ2-7,ASSYSGTSGYEQY
TRBV29-1,-,TRBJ2-3,SVGLAGGASTDTQY
TRBV11-2,-,TRBJ2-3,ASSWSGGSTDTQY
TRBV6-1,-,TRBJ2-1,ASILGQSGNNEQF
TRBV6-6,-,TRBJ2-2,ASSYPSGGTGELF
TRBV19,-,TRBJ2-7,ASSATGGNEQY
TRBV15,-,TRBJ2-4,ATSSYRVAKNIQY
TRBV27,-,TRBJ2-7,ASGQGAYSYEQY
TRBV5-1,-,TRBJ2-7,ASSLVVAGAYEQY
TRBV2,-,TRBJ2-3,ASSLTSADTRSDTQY
TRBV6-1,-,TRBJ2-1,ASSVYYSIPINEQF
TRBV6-5,-,TRBJ2-3,ASTPPSGVDTQY
TRBV4-1,-,TRBJ1-5,ASSHLGRVGFSNQPQH
TRBV7-8,-,TRBJ1-5,ASSQARVSNQPQH
TRBV7-2,-,TRBJ2-7,ASSSREMSYEQY
TRBV9,-,TRBJ2-5,ASSPGQGRSETQY
TRBV4-1,-,TRBJ2-1,ASSQKGGDTINEQF
TRBV20-1,-,TRBJ1-1,SARGAGLAF
TRBV4-1,-,TRBJ2-7,ASSWTSGTYEQY
TRBV27,-,TRBJ2-7,ASSLTPGQGLYEQY
TRBV11-2,once,TRBJ2-5,ASSLGVAGGETQY
TRBV4-1,-,TRBJ2-2,ASSQVYSGGSTGELF
TRBV7-9,-,TRBJ2-2,ASSLAAPEGELF
TRBV28,-,TRBJ2-7,ASSLRYEQY
TRBV18,-,TRBJ1-2,ASSPRTGAYGYT
TRBV5-1,-,TRBJ2-1,ASSLAGQGGNNEQF
TRBV7-8,-,TRBJ1-1,ASSLTGTNTEAF
TRBV6-5,-,TRBJ2-2,ASIPSTGELF
TRBV7-8,-,TRBJ2-2,ASSLDYSTGELF